This T cell receptor (beta chain) was identified during a study of early T cells in non-severe SARS-CoV-2 infection. Via MiXCR, TCRdb re-called the 5' RACE reads, giving one row per CDR3 protein. Here the sample spans roughly 64,000 distinct CDR3 sequences, roughly 10% being singletons. CDR1 is SGHVS and CDR2 is FQNEAQ in the germline V gene. CDR3 length: 15 residues. V lost 5 bases and J lost 0, with 11 bases in between. This clonotype was picked up a small number of times. The source was whole blood, collected at baseline. The receptor was isolated from an adult who was a healthcare worker with PCR-confirmed SARS-CoV-2 infection or an uninfected control (not recorded which). The chain combines TRBV7-8 with TRBJ2-1, with D possibly being TRBD1 (6 bases). CDR3 DNA: TGTGCCAGCAGCAAAACAGGGAGCTCCTACAATGAGCAGTTCTTC. Translated, it gives CASSKTGSSYNEQFF.